Following are 30 T cell receptor beta chains from one sample sequenced in a study of molecular identifiers for immune sequencing clone quantification. Using its own MiXCR run on the PCR reads, TCRdb lists one record per CDR3 protein. This sample carries over 300,000 distinct CDR3 sequences, roughly a quarter of them seen once, and the ten largest clones take roughly 0.7%. The sample comprised naive CD8+ T cells from blood, with Jurkat cell RNA spiked in. The subset denotes: FACS-sorted CD8+CD4-CCR7+CD45RA+ naive T cells. The receptors originated from a human donor in good health. Some libraries in this study had Jurkat cell RNA spiked in.

The chain has TRBV30 and TRBJ2-7; TRBD1 might be the D (5 bases). CDR3 length: 13 amino acids. The V end lost 7 bases, the J end lost 6 bases, and 19 bases lay between the germline ends. Germline CDR1 GTSNPN, CDR2 SVGIG (reference sequence). The CDR3 is CASAWAGFGEQYF. CDR3 sequence (DNA): TGTGCCTCGGCCTGGGCAGGGTTTGGCGAGCAGTACTTC.

The genes are TRBV15 and TRBJ2-1; 8 bases are shared with TRBD1. The CDR3 extends over 17 amino acids. With V trimmed by 0 bases and J by 6 bases, 10 bases remained unmatched. Per germline, CDR1 LNHNV and CDR2 YYDKDF (reference sequence). The CDR3 sequence: CATSRDLPDRVFNEQFF. The CDR3 coding sequence is TGTGCCACCAGCAGAGATCTCCCGGACAGGGTTTTCAATGAGCAGTTCTTC.

This clonotype has at least ten counts. The chain has TRBV5-1 and TRBJ2-5; 15 bases match TRBD2. The V gene end was trimmed by 3 bases and the J gene end by 2 bases; junction bases not matched to a gene: 2. The CDR3 is 16 amino acids. Germline assignment: CDR1 SGHRS and CDR2 YFSETQ. CDR3 region: CASSSGLAGGQETQYF. As DNA, the CDR3 is TGCGCCAGCAGCTCAGGACTAGCGGGGGGGCAAGAGACCCAGTACTTC.

This clonotype was counted ten times or more. V and J are TRBV7-9 and TRBJ1-2, with a tentative D call TRBD1 (5 bases). Germline CDR1 SEHNR, CDR2 FQNEAQ (reference sequence). V shed 4 bases and J shed 3 bases, with 15 bases lying between them. CDR3 length equals 15 residues. The CDR3 here is CASSSPEGTDYGYTF. The CDR3 DNA is TGTGCCAGCAGCTCGCCCGAGGGGACGGACTATGGCTACACCTTC.

This clonotype was counted many times. The chain links TRBV5-4 to TRBJ2-1; 9 nucleotides line up with TRBD1. Germline values: CDR1 SGHNT, CDR2 YYREEE (reference sequence). Trimming at V came to 5 bases and at J to 5 bases, leaving 2 bases not matched to a gene. The CDR3 loop spans 13 amino acids. The CDR3 nucleotides are TGTGCCAGCAGTGGGACAGGGAACAATGAGCAGTTCTTC. Encoded protein: CASSGTGNNEQFF.

This clonotype was counted at least ten times. The chain recombines TRBV12-3 or TRBV12-4 with TRBJ1-1; tentatively, D is TRBD1 (6 bases). Trimming took off 8 bases at V and 3 bases at J, with 13 bases between the two ends. The length of the CDR3 is 13 residues. CDR3: CASLRGADTEAFF. In nucleotides, the CDR3 is TGTGCCAGCCTACGGGGGGCCGACACTGAAGCTTTCTTT.

This clonotype occurred many times. CDR3: CASSFAGGAYEQYF. The CDR3 region has the DNA TGTGCCAGTAGTTTCGCGGGGGGAGCCTACGAGCAGTACTTC. The genes are TRBV19 and TRBJ2-7; TRBD2 matches 8 bases. Germline loops: CDR1 LNHDA, CDR2 SQIVND (reference sequence). Germline trimming cut 5 bases from V and 2 bases from J; bases unmatched to any gene: 5. The CDR3 length is 14 residues. Full variable domain (rest looked up from reference TRBV19 and TRBJ2-7): DGGITQSPKYLFRKEGQNVTLSCEQNLNHDAMYWYRQDPGQGLRLIYYSQIVNDFQKGDIAEGYSVSREKKESFPLTVTSAQKNPTAFYLCASSFAGGAYEQYFGPGTRLTVT.

V and J are TRBV10-3 and TRBJ2-7; weak D call: TRBD2 (6 bases). The germline V gene encodes CDR1 ENHRY and CDR2 SYGVKD. The CDR3 consists of 14 residues. The V end lost 4 bases, the J end lost 6 bases, and 16 bases lay between the germline ends. In DNA, the CDR3 is TGTGCCATCAGTGCAGTGGAGGGGAGAGGCGAGCAGTACTTC. Translation: CAISAVEGRGEQYF.

This clonotype showed up many times. V gene TRBV2 combines with J gene TRBJ1-1, with a weak D call TRBD1 (5 bases). V lost 4 bases and J 5 bases, leaving 14 bases between the germline ends. Germline lookup yields CDR1 SNHLY and CDR2 FYNNEI. The CDR3 contains 14 residues. The chain's CDR3 is CASSGVLRETEAFF. The CDR3 DNA is TGTGCCAGCAGTGGGGTACTCAGGGAAACTGAAGCTTTCTTT.

V gene TRBV5-1 combines with J gene TRBJ2-5, with TRBD2 identical over 8 bases. In germline, CDR1 is SGHRS, CDR2 YFSETQ. V lost 4 bases to trimming and J lost 1 base; unmatched junction nucleotides: 3. This CDR3 spans 14 amino acids. CDR3 amino acids: CASSTGTSQETQYF. The CDR3, as DNA: TGCGCCAGCAGCACCGGGACTAGCCAAGAGACCCAGTACTTC.

The chain links TRBV30 to TRBJ1-5, with 9 bases fitting TRBD1. This CDR3 is 14 amino acids long. CDR1 is GTSNPN, CDR2 SVGIG, per germline (reference sequence). With 2 bases clipped from V and 2 bases from J, the junction kept 1 base outside the gene matches. CDR3 nucleotides: TGTGCCTGGAGTCGGACAGGGGGCAATCAGCCCCAGCATTTT. Residues: CAWSRTGGNQPQHF.

The chain couples TRBV5-6 to TRBJ2-4; D is unclear. CDR1 and CDR2 (germline): SGHDT, YYEEEE. The CDR3 is 11 amino acids. The germline V and J ends were trimmed by 4 bases and 11 bases, with 10 bases remaining between them. The CDR3 reads CASSVVPLQYF. The CDR3 nucleotides read TGTGCCAGCAGCGTAGTGCCTCTTCAGTACTTC.

A remark on this clonotype: A much bigger clone sits one base away, suggesting this may be a read error. The chain has TRBV7-8 and TRBJ2-5; no clear D gene. CDR1 and CDR2 (germline): SGHVS, FQNEAQ. This CDR3 is 14 amino acids long. V lost 0 bases and J lost 4, with 9 bases in between. The CDR3 is CASSLAYEAETQYF. Here the CDR3 DNA reads TGTGCCAGCAGCTTAGCTTACGAGGCAGAGACCCAGTACTTC.

This chain joins TRBV30 and TRBJ2-7, with D possibly being TRBD1 (6 bases). CDR3 length equals 10 residues. Germline values: CDR1 GTSNPN, CDR2 SVGIG (reference sequence). The CDR3: CAWGHYEQYF. DNA for the CDR3: TGTGCTTGGGGGCACTACGAGCAGTACTTC.

Many counts were recorded for this clonotype. The chain has TRBV14 and TRBJ1-1; D not certain. Trimming took off 1 base at V and 7 bases at J, with 10 bases between the two ends. Germline V CDR1 and CDR2: SGHDN, FVKESK. This CDR3 has 13 residues. The CDR3 nucleotides are TGTGCCAGCAGCCAAGTGGGCCGGAATGAAGCTTTCTTT. It encodes CASSQVGRNEAFF. The full variable domain, rest sourced from reference TRBV14 and TRBJ1-1, is EAGVTQFPSHSVIEKGQTVTLRCDPISGHDNLYWYRRVMGKEIKFLLHFVKESKQDESGMPNNRFLAERTGGTYSTLKVQPAELEDSGVYFCASSQVGRNEAFFGQGTRLTVV.

This clonotype was observed a handful of times. The genes are TRBV2 and TRBJ2-5; maybe TRBD2 (6 bases). This CDR3 spans 17 amino acids. Trimming removed 0 bases at V and 2 bases at J, with 16 bases between. Germline V gene lookup returns CDR1 SNHLY and CDR2 FYNNEI. Here the CDR3 DNA reads TGTGCCAGCAGTGAAGCATCAGCGGGTTTTTGGCAAGAGACCCAGTACTTC. Translating gives CASSEASAGFWQETQYF. Supplemented by reference TRBV2 and TRBJ2-5, the full variable domain reads EPEVTQTPSHQVTQMGQEVILRCVPISNHLYFYWYRQILGQKVEFLVSFYNNEISEKSEIFDDQFSVERPDGSNFTLKIRSTKLEDSAMYFCASSEASAGFWQETQYFGPGTRLLVL.

The V gene is TRBV4-1, the J gene TRBJ2-7; perhaps TRBD2 as D (5 bases). The germline CDR1 and CDR2 sequences are MGHRA and YSYEKL. The length of the CDR3 is 13 residues. Trimming stripped 1 base from V and 7 bases from J, with 11 bases between. The CDR3 loop reads CASSQVSDSEQYF. In DNA, the CDR3 is TGCGCCAGCAGCCAAGTTTCGGACTCTGAGCAGTACTTC.

This clonotype has more than one count but fewer than ten. V and J are TRBV7-6 and TRBJ2-1; TRBD2 is a possible D gene (6 bases). This CDR3 spans 15 amino acids. Trimming left V 4 bases short and J 8 bases short, with 18 bases between. CDR1 and CDR2 (germline): SGHVS, FNYEAQ. CDR3 residues: CASSYSATRGDEQFF. CDR3 DNA sequence: TGTGCCAGCAGCTATTCGGCGACTAGAGGGGATGAGCAGTTCTTC.

A few counts support this clonotype. The genes are TRBV29-1 and TRBJ2-1; 10 bases fit TRBD1. The V gene end was trimmed by 1 base and the J gene end by 5 bases; junction bases not matched to a gene: 5. Germline CDR1 reads SQVTM; CDR2 reads ANQGSEA. The CDR3 runs 15 residues. Here the CDR3 DNA reads TGCAGCGTTGAAGCTTGGGGGACAGGGGACAATGAGCAGTTCTTC. As protein: CSVEAWGTGDNEQFF.

To note about this clonotype: Just one base apart from a much larger clone, this may be a read error. This chain links TRBV7-8 with TRBJ2-7; maybe TRBD1 (6 bases). V dropped 0 bases and J dropped 1 base, with 13 bases sitting between them. The CDR3 loop spans 16 amino acids. The germline CDR1 and CDR2 sequences are SGHVS and FQNEAQ. CDR3 in DNA: TGTGCCAGCAGCTTAGCGCTCGGACAGAGGTCCTACGAGCAGTACTTC. It encodes CASSLALGQRSYEQYF.

This clonotype was counted ten times or more. The chain combines TRBV2 with TRBJ1-5, with D perhaps TRBD1 (5 bases). Germline V lookup: CDR1 SNHLY, CDR2 FYNNEI. V lost 5 bases to trimming and J lost 4 bases, with 18 bases between them. The CDR3 has 16 residues. The CDR3 nucleotides read TGTGCCAGCAGTCTGACAGTGGAAGTAGGAAATCAGCCCCAGCATTTT. This encodes CASSLTVEVGNQPQHF.

This clonotype was observed at least ten times. CDR3 sequence: CASGLLRLGTGHFF. CDR3 sequence (DNA): TGTGCTAGTGGTTTGCTCCGTTTAGGGACAGGGCACTTCTTC. The V and J genes are TRBV12-5 and TRBJ2-1; 9 nucleotides agree with TRBD1. Trimming took 2 bases from V and 16 from J; bases not matched to a gene: 12. The CDR3 consists of 14 residues. Germline CDR1 reads LGHNT; CDR2 reads FRNRAP.

As concerns this clonotype: A much larger clone sits a single nucleotide away, making a read error possible. J is TRBJ2-7 and V is TRBV20-1, with D uncertain. Germline assignment: CDR1 DFQATT and CDR2 SNEGSKA (reference sequence). The CDR3 totals 14 residues. V was clipped by 4 bases and J by 1 base, with 14 bases between them. The CDR3 DNA sequence: TGCAGTGCTAATACCCACTCAGAGTCCTACGAGCAGTACTTC. Translated, it gives CSANTHSESYEQYF.

This clonotype was picked up many times. The chain employs TRBV30 and TRBJ2-7; D remains ambiguous. Germline V CDR1 and CDR2: GTSNPN, SVGIG (reference sequence). Trimming removed 0 bases from V and 6 bases from J, with 12 bases in between. The CDR3 spans 13 residues. This CDR3 reads CAWSVSILGEQYF. Written as DNA, the CDR3 is TGTGCCTGGAGTGTTTCCATCCTGGGCGAGCAGTACTTC.

The chain carries TRBV2 and TRBJ1-1; tentatively, D is TRBD1 (5 bases). CDR3 length: 15 amino acids. Trimming left V 8 bases short and J 4 bases short, with 20 bases between. Germline CDR1 SNHLY, CDR2 FYNNEI. In nucleotides, the CDR3 is TGTGCCAGCCCCGGCGGGGGGGGGTGGGTCACTGAAGCTTTCTTT. This gives the protein CASPGGGGWVTEAFF.

This clonotype was counted at least ten times. V usage is TRBV28 and J usage is TRBJ2-5; perhaps TRBD1 as D (5 bases). CDR3 length: 14 residues. Germline V lookup: CDR1 MDHEN, CDR2 SYDVKM. Trimming left V 3 bases short and J 1 base short, with 9 bases between. The CDR3 spells CASSFRQLQETQYF. The CDR3 DNA sequence: TGTGCCAGCAGTTTCAGACAGCTCCAAGAGACCCAGTACTTC. Full variable domain (outside the CDR3, taken from reference TRBV28 and TRBJ2-5): DVKVTQSSRYLVKRTGEKVFLECVQDMDHENMFWYRQDPGLGLRLIYFSYDVKMKEKGDIPEGYSVSREKKERFSLILESASTNQTSMYLCASSFRQLQETQYFGPGTRLLVL.

Notes on this clonotype: Mismatch with germline at one junction end may stem from a read error. This rearrangement joins TRBV5-4 to TRBJ2-3; a weak D match, TRBD2 (5 bases). CDR1 SGHNT and CDR2 YYREEE come from the germline V gene (reference sequence). The CDR3 has 15 residues. CDR3 DNA: TGTGCCAGCAGCCGAGAGGGATATTACACAGATACGCGGTATTTT. This gives the protein CASSREGYYTDTRYF.

V and J are TRBV29-1 and TRBJ2-2, with D possibly TRBD2 on 6 matching bases. V shed 7 bases and J shed 2 bases, with 11 bases lying between them. Germline V gene lookup returns CDR1 SQVTM and CDR2 ANQGSEA. The CDR3 loop spans 13 amino acids. The CDR3: CSGSAGNTGELFF. DNA of the CDR3: TGCAGCGGAAGTGCGGGAAACACCGGGGAGCTGTTTTTT.

This clonotype was observed a handful of times. The gene calls are TRBV28 and TRBJ2-7; 10 bases match TRBD2. The V segment lost 4 bases and the J segment 6 bases; nucleotides outside the gene matches: 3. Germline loops: CDR1 MDHEN, CDR2 SYDVKM. This CDR3 is built from 13 residues. The CDR3 DNA follows: TGTGCCAGCAGTTATGGACTAGCGGCCGAGCAGTACTTC. It is translated as CASSYGLAAEQYF.

As concerns this clonotype: A single base separates this from a much larger clone, so it may be a read error. For the CDR3, the DNA is TGCGCCAGCAGCCAAGATTGGGACAGCCTACAAGAGATCCAGTACTTC. Protein: CASSQDWDSLQEIQYF. The chain carries TRBV4-3 and TRBJ2-5, with TRBD1 identical over 7 bases. Per germline, CDR1 LGHNA and CDR2 YSLEER. The CDR3 consists of 16 residues.